Listed here is a single TCR beta chain. The data originate from a study of blood T cell repertoires in COVID-19. Profiled with immunoSEQ multiplex PCR; TCRdb holds only in-frame clones, not every one. The table includes around 28,000 clones, roughly 89% detected once. CDR3 length equals 12 residues. CDR1 and CDR2 from the germline V gene are LNHDA and SQIVND (reference sequence). V lost 7 bases to trimming and J lost 4 bases, with 10 bases between them. The chain links TRBV19 to TRBJ1-2; D possibly corresponds to TRBD1 (5 bases). Sequences were obtained from peripheral blood. This receptor was taken from a human donor with acute or convalescent COVID-19. The donor label of this sample is uncertain. In DNA, the CDR3 is TGTGCCAGTATGGGGGGGATCTATGGCTACACCTTC. Protein: CASMGGIYGYTF.